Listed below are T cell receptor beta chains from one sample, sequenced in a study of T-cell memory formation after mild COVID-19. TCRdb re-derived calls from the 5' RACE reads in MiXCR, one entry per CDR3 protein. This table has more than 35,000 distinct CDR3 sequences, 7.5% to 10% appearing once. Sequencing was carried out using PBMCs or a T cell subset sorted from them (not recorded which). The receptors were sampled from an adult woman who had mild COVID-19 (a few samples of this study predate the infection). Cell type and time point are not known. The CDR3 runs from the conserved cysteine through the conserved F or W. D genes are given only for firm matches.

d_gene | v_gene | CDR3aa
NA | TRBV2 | CASSEGVRFQETQYF
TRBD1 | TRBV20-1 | CSAREAGTGSGEAFF
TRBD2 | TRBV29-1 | CSVVPSGRTDTQYF
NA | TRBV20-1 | CSAGQGTFYGYTF
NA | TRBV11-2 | CASRDNKWKETQYF
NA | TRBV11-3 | CASSEVANTEAFF
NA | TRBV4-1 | CASSQDYETNEKLFF
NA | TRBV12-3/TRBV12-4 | CASSPRQSEKLFF
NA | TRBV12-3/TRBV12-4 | CASSFVAGTDTQYF
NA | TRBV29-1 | CSVAPPSRGTDTQYF
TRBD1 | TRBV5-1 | CASSLGQGASDTQYF
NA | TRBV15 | CATSRDRGGANVLTF
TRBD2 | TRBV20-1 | CSAPRGAQETQYF
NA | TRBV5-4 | CASSPGGSGYTF
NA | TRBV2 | CASKWVTGELFF
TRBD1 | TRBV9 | CASSQDGQGRETQYF
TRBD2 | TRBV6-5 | CASSYSTSGIYEQYF
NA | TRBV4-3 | CASSQEAGANTEAFF
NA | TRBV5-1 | CASSSSEGGAQHF
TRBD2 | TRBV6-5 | CASSTPSGSRYNEQFF
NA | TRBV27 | CASSLSYRVNEQFF
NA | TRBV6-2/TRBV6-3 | CASLEDRFSYEQYF
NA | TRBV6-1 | CATYRDRGGGEQFF
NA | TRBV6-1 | CASSDQRQETQYF
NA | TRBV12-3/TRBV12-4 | CASSLPWGARTGELFF
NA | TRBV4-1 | CASSQEKVEKLFF
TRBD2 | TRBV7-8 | CASTPSGSGSEGAKNIQYF
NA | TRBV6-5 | CASSYSSGQVKAFF
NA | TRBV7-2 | CASSSPFGVERGYTF
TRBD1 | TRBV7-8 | CASRLGMTGVPNEQFF
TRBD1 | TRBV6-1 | CASRDRGTDTQYF
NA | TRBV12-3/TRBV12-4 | CASSLALQGNQPQHF
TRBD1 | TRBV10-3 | CAISRQGADTEAFF
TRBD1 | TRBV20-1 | CSARPTGLGHQPQHF
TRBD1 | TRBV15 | CAIRTGRTGELFF
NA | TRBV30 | CAFLRPTSTDKQYF
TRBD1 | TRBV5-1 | CASSFSGDRADEQYF
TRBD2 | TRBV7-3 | CASSPQRGGTGELFF
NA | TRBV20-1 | CSAKSGGTYNEQFF
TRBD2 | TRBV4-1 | CASSRGLAASYNEQFF
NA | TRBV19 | CASSDPQREQFF
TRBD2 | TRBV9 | CASSVGAGYQETQYF
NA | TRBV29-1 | CSVADFEQYF